The rows below give T cell receptor beta chains drawn from one sample of a study of control samples from healthy donors and cancer patients. The method was immunoSEQ multiplex PCR; TCRdb's version includes in-frame clones alone and lacks a portion of them. The table includes some 11,000 clones, approximately 94% detected once. The sequenced sample consisted of PBMCs. The receptors were gathered from a man between 70 and 80 years old with head and neck cancer. The CDR3 runs from the conserved cysteine through the conserved F or W. D genes are given only for firm matches. A row's size may be missing; if present it is once, few, many or a size class.

TRBJ2-7	TRBV3-1/TRBV3-2	NA	NA	TGTGCCAGCAGCCACTCTAACGAGCAGTACTTC	CASSHSNEQYF
TRBJ2-7	TRBV19	NA	TRBD1	TGTGCCAGTAGTATTACGGGGACAGGGGCCGAGCAGTACTTC	CASSITGTGAEQYF
TRBJ2-5	TRBV6-5	NA	NA	TGTGCCAGCAGTTACGGGTCTCAAGAGACCCAGTACTTC	CASSYGSQETQYF
TRBJ2-1	TRBV7-9	NA	NA	TGTGCCAGCAGCTTACCAGGAACAGTGGGGGAGTTCTTC	CASSLPGTVGEFF
TRBJ1-2	TRBV4-2	once	TRBD1	TGTGCCAGCAGCCAAGGAGGACAGGGGGCCAGCCTCTATGGCTACACCTTC	CASSQGGQGASLYGYTF
TRBJ2-7	TRBV6-5	NA	NA	TGTGCCAGCAGTTACTCGGCCAGGATGTTGTACGAGCAGTACTTC	CASSYSARMLYEQYF
TRBJ2-7	TRBV5-1	NA	TRBD2	TGCGCCAGCAGCTTGGACGGATTGCCTACTAGTGGGCGGGGGGCTCTCGAGCAGTACTTC	CASSLDGLPTSGRGALEQYF
TRBJ1-1	TRBV11-2	NA	NA	TGTGCCAGCAGCCCCCCCGGGAGAGGGGCGGGGGCTTTCTTT	CASSPPGRGAGAFF
TRBJ2-1	TRBV7-3	NA	TRBD2	TGTGCCAGCAGTAGCGGGAGAGGAAATGAGCAGTTCTTC	CASSSGRGNEQFF
TRBJ1-4	TRBV27	NA	NA	TGTGCCAGCAGTTTATTTGAAAAACTGTTTTTT	CASSLFEKLFF
TRBJ1-2	TRBV10-3	NA	NA	TGTGCCATCAGTGAGAGGGAACCCAACTATGGCTACACCTTC	CAISEREPNYGYTF
TRBJ2-2	TRBV5-1	NA	NA	TGCGCCAGCAGCGTGGGAGGTCCCGGGGAGCTGTTTTTT	CASSVGGPGELFF
TRBJ2-5	TRBV5-1	NA	TRBD2	TGCGCCAGCAGCCCTGAGACTAGCGGGGGGGCCCGGGAGACCCAGTACTTC	CASSPETSGGARETQYF
TRBJ1-3	TRBV4-1	NA	NA	TGCGCCAGCAGCCAAGCGCCAGGTCGGACAGCCGGAAACACCATATATTTT	CASSQAPGRTAGNTIYF
TRBJ2-3	TRBV6-5	NA	NA	TGTGCCAGCAGGGTGAGCACAGATACGCAGTATTTT	CASRVSTDTQYF
TRBJ2-2	TRBV24-1	NA	NA	TGTGCCACCAGTGATTTGCCGGGGACCGGGGAGCTGTTTTTT	CATSDLPGTGELFF
TRBJ2-1	TRBV28	NA	NA	TGTGCCAGCAGTTTGGTGGGGCATGAGCAGTTCTTC	CASSLVGHEQFF
TRBJ2-5	TRBV6-7	NA	TRBD2	TGTGCCAGCAGCACGAGCGCCAGCGGGAGAAAAGAGACCCAGTACTTC	CASSTSASGRKETQYF